What follows are 2 T cell receptor beta chains derived from one specimen sequenced in a study of Graves' ophthalmopathy and Graves' hyperthyroidism. Amplifying from RNA transcripts, the study obtained TCR beta CDR3 regions. HTBI primers were used in a first-round RT-PCR, which preceded a second-round multiplex PCR. Each CDR3 protein gets one entry after TCRdb re-called the multiplex PCR reads with MiXCR. Seen here are roughly 400,000 distinct CDR3 sequences, just over 15% observed once, and the top ten hold 5.5% to 7%. Sample: peripheral blood. These receptors were taken from a woman younger than 30 with stable Graves' hyperthyroidism.

This clonotype was observed at least ten times. V and J are TRBV6-1 and TRBJ2-4, with 7 bases lining up with TRBD2. With V trimmed by 6 bases and J by 1 base, 9 bases remained unmatched. The CDR3 is 16 residues long. The V gene's germline CDR1 is MNHNS and CDR2 SASEGT. DNA of the CDR3: TGTGCCAGCAGCCCCCGGGGAGGGGACGCCAAAAACATTCAGTACTTC. This gives the protein CASSPRGGDAKNIQYF.

This clonotype has at least ten counts. The rearrangement links TRBV27 to TRBJ1-5, with a possible D match to TRBD1 (6 bases). V was shortened by 3 bases and J by 9 bases, with 9 bases between the two germline ends. Germline CDR1 reads MNHEY; CDR2 reads SMNVEV (reference sequence). There are 12 residues in the CDR3. This CDR3 is CASSFIRGPQHF. The CDR3, as DNA: TGTGCCAGCAGTTTCATCAGGGGGCCCCAGCATTTT.